These 27 T cell receptor beta chains originate from one sample sequenced in a study of regulatory T cells in long-lasting Graves disease (dated by TCRdb to the early 2020s). Libraries were made using multiplex PCR. The run used an Illumina HiSeq 4000. TCR beta libraries were built with iRepertoire HTBI primers and Arm-PCR amplification of CDR3 regions. Using fastp trimming at Q25 and MiXCR clonotype assembly, TCRdb reanalyzed the public sequencing data and kept in-frame beta chains. One record per CDR3 amino acid sequence lists the most common genes and DNA. This sample lists a few hundred thousand distinct CDR3 sequences; about 17% were detected once. The ten largest account for about a quarter of the sample. Sample time point, as interpreted from the label and publication: newly diagnosed GD, antithyroid drugs for less than 3 months. For both TCR sequencing and RNA sequencing, RNA was extracted from PBMCs using TRIzol.

This sample also appeared in a second study, on T cells in Graves' hyperthyroidism and ophthalmopathy.

Specimen: peripheral blood mononuclear cells (PBMCs), collected at new diagnosis, from a patient treated with antithyroid drugs. The receptors come from a woman between 18 and 29 years old with Graves disease. Donor details come from another sample of the same person, matched by shared clones.

This clonotype was picked up many times. The chain recombines TRBV28 with TRBJ1-1; possible D gene TRBD1, 5 bases. Germline CDR1 is MDHEN and CDR2 is SYDVKM. The CDR3 has 15 residues. V lost 6 bases, J lost 1 base, and 15 bases lay in between. CDR3 residues: CASRAPGRRNTEAFF. The CDR3 region has the DNA TGTGCCAGCAGGGCCCCGGGACGTCGGAACACTGAAGCTTTCTTT.

The chain uses TRBV5-4 and TRBJ2-1; 8 positions match TRBD2. This CDR3 comprises 16 residues. CDR1 and CDR2 (germline): SGHNT, YYREEE (reference sequence). Trimming cost V 2 bases and J 0 bases; bases outside gene matches: 4. CDR3 DNA sequence: TGTGCCAGCAGCTTCGCCGGGACTAGCTCCTACAATGAGCAGTTCTTC. Residues: CASSFAGTSSYNEQFF.

This clonotype was recorded many times. V and J are TRBV2 and TRBJ1-2; D perhaps matches TRBD1 (5 bases). Germline V gene sequence: CDR1 SNHLY, CDR2 FYNNEI. The CDR3 runs to 13 residues. V dropped 0 bases and J dropped 5 bases, with 7 bases sitting between them. The CDR3 sequence: CASSEATDYGYTF. The DNA of the CDR3 is TGTGCCAGCAGTGAAGCGACAGATTATGGCTACACCTTC.

The CDR3 coding sequence is TGTGCCAGCAGTACACAGGGATTGACTGAAGCTTTCTTT. This encodes CASSTQGLTEAFF. The chain couples TRBV6-1 to TRBJ1-1, with a weak D call TRBD1 (6 bases). This CDR3 is 13 amino acids long. V shed 5 bases and J shed 5 bases, with 12 bases lying between them. Per germline, CDR1 MNHNS and CDR2 SASEGT.

This clonotype was observed a handful of times. A much bigger clone sits one base away, suggesting this may be a read error. The CDR3 DNA reads TGTGCCAGCAGTTCGGGCAGGGTTAGGGAGCAGTACTTC. Translation gives CASSSGRVREQYF. The chain couples TRBV12-3 or TRBV12-4 to TRBJ2-7; weak D call: TRBD1 (5 bases). The V end was cut by 4 bases, the J end by 7 bases, with 14 bases between. This CDR3 spans 13 amino acids.

This clonotype was seen once. The chain joins TRBV6-2 or TRBV6-3 to TRBJ1-2; 9 bases line up with TRBD1. Germline values: CDR1 MNHEY, CDR2 SVGEGT. Trimming took 2 bases from V and 5 from J; bases not matched to a gene: 6. This CDR3 is built from 15 residues. The CDR3 here is CASSYRDRAVYGYTF. The CDR3 DNA sequence: TGTGCCAGCAGTTACCGGGACAGGGCTGTATATGGCTACACCTTC.

The CDR3 region has the DNA TGCAGTGCTAGAGAGACTAGCGGGAGAGTAGATACGCAGTATTTT. Translated, it gives CSARETSGRVDTQYF. This rearrangement joins TRBV20-1 to TRBJ2-3, with 12 bases lining up with TRBD2. V lost 0 bases, J lost 5 bases, and 3 bases stayed unmatched. CDR3 length: 15 residues. Germline loops: CDR1 DFQATT, CDR2 SNEGSKA (reference sequence).

The chain recombines TRBV7-2 with TRBJ2-1, with TRBD2 matching 14 bases. V was pared by 2 bases and J by 10 bases, with 7 bases of the junction left unmatched. CDR1 and CDR2 (germline): SGHTA, FQGNSA. The CDR3 is 16 amino acids. CDR3: CASSLMGLAGVEEQFF. In DNA, the CDR3 is TGTGCCAGCAGCTTAATGGGACTAGCGGGAGTTGAGGAGCAGTTCTTC.

On this clonotype: This likely comes from a read error, as the CDR3 has no conserved phenylalanine or tryptophan at its end. The chain is built from TRBV2 and TRBJ2-1; 7 nucleotides line up with TRBD1. V lost 4 bases and J lost 2; bases outside the gene matches: 5. CDR1 and CDR2 (germline): SNHLY, FYNNEI. CDR3 length: 15 residues. The DNA for the CDR3 is TGTGCCAGCAGTGTGCGTCAGGGGGCCTACAATGAGCAGTTCCTC. Amino acids: CASSVRQGAYNEQFL.

This clonotype was seen more than once but under ten times. CDR3 DNA: TGTGCCAGCAGCACCGGAGGTGGGGGTCCAGATACGCAGTATTTT. It specifies CASSTGGGGPDTQYF. This rearrangement joins TRBV9 to TRBJ2-3; D possibly matches TRBD1 or TRBD2 (5 bases each). V was cut by 4 bases and J by 4 bases, with 16 bases left in between. CDR1 and CDR2 (germline): SGDLS, YYNGEE. There are 15 residues in the CDR3.

Notes on this clonotype: It may be a read error: a sequence one base away is much more abundant. This rearrangement joins TRBV7-2 to TRBJ2-7; D uncertain. The CDR3 runs to 12 residues. Germline loops: CDR1 SGHTA, CDR2 FQGNSA. The CDR3 DNA is TGTGCCAGCAGCTTATCGTTCGGCGAGCGGTACTTC. This codes for CASSLSFGERYF.

The sample holds many counts of this clonotype. The chain links TRBV7-2 to TRBJ2-1; no definite D call. The CDR3 extends over 12 amino acids. Trimming stripped 10 bases from V and 4 bases from J, with 11 bases between. Looked up from germline, CDR1 is SGHTA and CDR2 is FQGNSA. The DNA for the CDR3 is TGTGCCATAGAAGACTCTTACAATGAGCAGTTCTTC. Its translation: CAIEDSYNEQFF.

This clonotype appeared a few times. The chain is built from TRBV29-1 and TRBJ2-2; 8 nucleotides agree with TRBD2. CDR3 length equals 15 residues. From germline, CDR1 is SQVTM and CDR2 ANQGSEA. V was pared by 3 bases and J by 0 bases, with 3 bases of the junction left unmatched. The CDR3 reads CSVDGLAPNTGELFF. The CDR3 nucleotides are TGCAGCGTTGACGGACTAGCACCGAACACCGGGGAGCTGTTTTTT.

This clonotype showed up many times. At one end the junction does not follow the germline gene, possibly because of a read error. V usage is TRBV28 and J usage is TRBJ2-7; D may be TRBD1 or TRBD2 (5 bases each). In germline, CDR1 is MDHEN, CDR2 SYDVKM. This CDR3 is built from 15 residues. The CDR3 reads CASSFSSGASDEQYF. CDR3 in DNA: TGTGCCAGCAGTTTTTCTTCCGGGGCCTCCGACGAGCAGTACTTC.

This clonotype has a count of ten or more. V is TRBV13 and J is TRBJ2-1; D is undetermined. The germline V gene encodes CDR1 PRHDT and CDR2 FYEKMQ (reference sequence). The CDR3 runs 15 residues. V shed 3 bases and J shed 5 bases, with 14 bases lying between them. CDR3 DNA sequence: TGTGCCAGCAGCTTGGACCCCGGAGCGAACAATGAGCAGTTCTTC. Translating gives CASSLDPGANNEQFF.

This chain joins TRBV4-1 and TRBJ1-6; 8 positions agree with TRBD1. Germline CDR1 MGHRA, CDR2 YSYEKL. Trimming removed 4 bases from V and 4 bases from J; junction bases left unmatched: 6. CDR3 length: 16 amino acids. The CDR3 nucleotides read TGCGCCAGCAGCCCCTCGACAGGGGATTATAATTCACCCCTCCACTTT. Its protein is CASSPSTGDYNSPLHF.

The table lists this clonotype with many counts. The V and J genes are TRBV18 and TRBJ2-7, with a possible D match to TRBD2 (6 bases). The CDR3 consists of 15 residues. V gave up 6 bases and J gave up 9 bases, with 24 bases separating them. The germline CDR1 and CDR2 sequences are KGHSH and LQKENI. The CDR3 here is CASSPDPVREAPQYF. CDR3 nucleotide sequence: TGTGCCAGCTCCCCCGATCCGGTCAGGGAGGCACCGCAGTACTTC.

The chain carries TRBV6-2 or TRBV6-3 and TRBJ2-2; 10 positions match TRBD2. Germline CDR1 is MNHEY and CDR2 is SVGEGT. Trimming took 5 bases from V and 6 from J; bases not matched to a gene: 6. The CDR3 totals 15 residues. The CDR3 DNA sequence: TGTGCCAGCAGTCAAACCGGACTAGCGGCCGGGGAGCTGTTTTTT. Amino acids: CASSQTGLAAGELFF.

This clonotype has just a few counts. This chain links TRBV5-4 with TRBJ1-2; D is possibly TRBD1 (6 bases). V was cut by 0 bases and J by 4 bases, with 10 bases left in between. The CDR3 length is 14 residues. Germline V CDR1 and CDR2: SGHNT, YYREEE (reference sequence). The CDR3, as DNA: TGTGCCAGCAGCTTGGCTGGACAGTCCTATGGCTACACCTTC. Amino acids: CASSLAGQSYGYTF.

In this sample, this clonotype turned up many times. J is TRBJ2-7 and V is TRBV2, with a tentative D call TRBD2 (6 bases). Trimming pared 6 bases from V and 2 bases from J, leaving 11 bases between. Germline-derived CDR1 and CDR2 are SNHLY and FYNNEI. The CDR3 extends over 13 amino acids. DNA of the CDR3: TGTGCCAGCAGCTGGACTATCGCCTACGAGCAGTACTTC. The encoded protein is CASSWTIAYEQYF.

This clonotype was seen ten or more times. The chain joins TRBV28 to TRBJ2-1; D is unresolved. Trimming pared 3 bases from V and 0 bases from J, leaving 12 bases between. The CDR3 consists of 16 residues. The V gene's germline CDR1 is MDHEN and CDR2 SYDVKM. The CDR3: CASSFAGTISYNEQFF. CDR3 DNA: TGTGCCAGCAGTTTCGCAGGAACTATCTCCTACAATGAGCAGTTCTTC.

There are many counts of this clonotype. V usage is TRBV11-3 and J usage is TRBJ2-5, with 12 bases that match TRBD2. The CDR3 has 19 amino acids. CDR1 and CDR2 from the germline V gene are SGHNT and YENEEA. With 0 bases clipped from V and 5 bases from J, the junction kept 13 bases outside the gene matches. CDR3 nucleotide sequence: TGTGCCAGCAGCTTAGATCCCCGGCTAGCGGGAGGGCCGAGGGAGACCCAGTACTTC. Protein sequence: CASSLDPRLAGGPRETQYF.

The gene calls are TRBV5-1 and TRBJ2-2; D perhaps matches TRBD1 (6 bases). Trimming cost V 3 bases and J 5 bases, with 8 bases left between them. The CDR3 has 13 amino acids. CDR1 is SGHRS and CDR2 is YFSETQ in the germline V gene. The CDR3 loop is CASSSGVTGELFF. The CDR3 DNA is TGCGCCAGCAGCTCAGGGGTAACCGGGGAGCTGTTTTTT.

This clonotype occurred a few times. The chain joins TRBV13 to TRBJ1-2; tentative D call: TRBD1 (5 bases). Germline V gene sequence: CDR1 PRHDT, CDR2 FYEKMQ (reference sequence). The germline V and J ends were trimmed by 3 bases and 4 bases, with 18 bases remaining between them. CDR3 length: 16 amino acids. The CDR3 protein is CASSFTTDISFYGYTF. The DNA for the CDR3 is TGTGCCAGCAGCTTTACGACAGATATTTCTTTCTATGGCTACACCTTC.

This clonotype was seen many times. The chain employs TRBV28 and TRBJ1-1; D remains unclear. The CDR3 spans 13 residues. Trimming stripped 4 bases from V and 1 base from J, with 7 bases between. Germline values: CDR1 MDHEN, CDR2 SYDVKM. CDR3 sequence reads: CASSSDKNTEAFF. CDR3 nucleotide sequence: TGTGCCAGCAGTTCTGACAAGAACACTGAAGCTTTCTTT.

The CDR3 loop reads CASQGLAGYEQYF. CDR3 bases: TGTGCCAGCCAGGGACTAGCGGGCTACGAGCAGTACTTC. The chain recombines TRBV28 with TRBJ2-7; 12 bases line up with TRBD2. Germline V CDR1 and CDR2: MDHEN, SYDVKM. The V gene end was trimmed by 8 bases and the J gene end by 3 bases; junction bases not matched to a gene: 2. The CDR3 totals 13 residues.

In its sample, this clonotype was seen a few times. This chain links TRBV20-1 with TRBJ2-3; 7 nucleotides line up with TRBD2. The V and J ends lost 0 bases and 2 bases, in that order; junction bases with no gene match: 5. CDR3 length equals 15 residues. The germline V gene has CDR1 DFQATT and CDR2 SNEGSKA (reference sequence). The CDR3 region has the DNA TGCAGTGCTAGAGATCCTAGCGGTAACACAGATACGCAGTATTTT. Its translation is CSARDPSGNTDTQYF.